These 22 T cell receptor beta chains originate from one sample sequenced in a study of memory CD4+ T cells and cytomegalovirus serostatus. The sort gate was single viable CD3+CD4+CD8-CD45RO+ cells for memory CD4+ T cells. TCRdb keeps only in-frame clones here, not all; method: immunoSEQ multiplex PCR. The sample consists of around 41,000 clones, over 65% of them appearing once. The sample comprised memory CD4+ T cells from blood. The source of these receptors is an adult in good health and CMV-seronegative.

This clone was detected only a few times. The chain couples TRBV19 to TRBJ2-2; a possible D gene is TRBD2 (6 bases). Per the germline V gene, CDR1 is LNHDA and CDR2 is SQIVND (reference sequence). The length of the CDR3 is 16 residues. Between the trimmed V and J ends, which lost 7 bases and 3 bases, there was a span of 18 bases. As DNA, the CDR3 is TGTGCCAGTACTACCCCCTACAGCGGGTACACCGGGGAGCTGTTTTTT. It yields the protein CASTTPYSGYTGELFF.

This clone was found once. The rearrangement joins TRBV7-2 to TRBJ2-7, with TRBD2 matching over 12 bases. The length of the CDR3 is 16 residues. The germline V gene has CDR1 SGHTA and CDR2 FQGNSA. The J segment lost 4 bases and the V segment lost 4 bases, leaving 8 bases of the junction unmatched. The CDR3 sequence is CASSSKPSGRGYEQYF. As DNA, the CDR3 is TGTGCCAGCAGCTCGAAACCTAGCGGGAGGGGATACGAGCAGTACTTC. The entire variable domain, with the rest obtained from reference TRBV7-2 and TRBJ2-7, is as follows: GAGVSQSPSNKVTEKGKDVELRCDPISGHTALYWYRQSLGQGLEFLIYFQGNSAPDKSGLPSDRFSAERTGGSVSTLTIQRTQQEDSAVYLCASSSKPSGRGYEQYFGPGTRLTVT.

This sequence joins TRBV7-9 and TRBJ2-7; weak D call: TRBD1 (6 bases). Germline CDR1 and CDR2: SEHNR and FQNEAQ (reference sequence). Trimming shortened V by 1 base and J by 6 bases, and 16 bases separated the two germline ends. The CDR3 is made up of 15 amino acids. The CDR3, as DNA: TGTGCCAGCAGCTTAGTGGGCAGGGGCTTAGCCGAGCAGTACTTC. Translating it yields CASSLVGRGLAEQYF.

CDR3 loop: CASSAGKSYEQYF. CDR3 DNA: TGTGCCAGCAGCGCCGGCAAGTCCTACGAGCAGTACTTC. This sequence joins TRBV7-9 and TRBJ2-7; the D is unclear. The germline V and J ends were trimmed by 5 bases and 1 base, with 9 bases remaining between them. The germline CDR1 and CDR2 sequences are SEHNR and FQNEAQ (reference sequence). This CDR3 region has 13 residues. The full variable domain, in which reference TRBV7-9 and TRBJ2-7 provide the parts outside the CDR3, is DTGVSQNPRHKITKRGQNVTFRCDPISEHNRLYWYRQTLGQGPEFLTYFQNEAQLEKSRLLSDRFSAERPKGSFSTLEIQRTEQGDSAMYLCASSAGKSYEQYFGPGTRLTVT.

The chain combines TRBV30 with TRBJ2-2; tentatively, D is TRBD1 or TRBD2 (5 bases each). The CDR3 is 16 residues long. V shed 4 bases and J shed 1 base, with 16 bases lying between them. CDR1 and CDR2 from the germline V gene are GTSNPN and SVGIG (reference sequence). This chain's CDR3 is CAWTEGLAENTGELFF. The CDR3 nucleotides read TGTGCCTGGACTGAGGGGCTAGCAGAGAACACCGGGGAGCTGTTTTTT.

This clone is a singleton in its sample. The genes are TRBV5-1 and TRBJ2-5; 7 positions match TRBD1. Trimming at V came to 2 bases and at J to 4 bases, leaving 11 bases not matched to a gene. Germline V gene sequence: CDR1 SGHRS, CDR2 YFSETQ. There are 16 residues in the CDR3. The CDR3 DNA reads as TGCGCCAGCAGCTTCAACACTGGGGGACAGCTAGAGACCCAGTACTTC. Its translation: CASSFNTGGQLETQYF.

The V call is TRBV28, the J call TRBJ1-5; the D is unclear. The CDR3 totals 14 residues. Trimming took 1 base from V and 6 from J, leaving 10 bases between them. Germline CDR1 MDHEN, CDR2 SYDVKM. The CDR3 is CASSLSFGSQPQHF. In nucleotides, the CDR3 is TGTGCCAGCAGTTTATCGTTTGGTAGTCAGCCCCAGCATTTT.

For the CDR3, the DNA is TGTGCCAGCAGTTTTCAGGGGTCTGGGGCCAACGTCCTGACTTTC. This codes for CASSFQGSGANVLTF. V usage is TRBV28 and J usage is TRBJ2-6, with TRBD1 as a possible D gene (6 bases). This CDR3 spans 15 amino acids. V dropped 3 bases and J dropped 1 base, with 7 bases sitting between them. Germline CDR1 is MDHEN and CDR2 is SYDVKM. Full variable domain (rest looked up from reference TRBV28 and TRBJ2-6): DVKVTQSSRYLVKRTGEKVFLECVQDMDHENMFWYRQDPGLGLRLIYFSYDVKMKEKGDIPEGYSVSREKKERFSLILESASTNQTSMYLCASSFQGSGANVLTFGAGSRLTVL.

This chain uses TRBV5-4 with TRBJ1-4; 7 positions match TRBD1. The germline CDR1 and CDR2 sequences are SGHNT and YYREEE (reference sequence). V shed 2 bases, J shed 5 bases, and the junction held 0 bases outside the gene matches. CDR3 length equals 13 residues. The CDR3 coding sequence is TGTGCCAGCAGCTTACAGGGGAATGAAAAACTGTTTTTT. It specifies CASSLQGNEKLFF. Drawing the rest from reference TRBV5-4 and TRBJ1-4, the complete variable domain is ETGVTQSPTHLIKTRGQQVTLRCSSQSGHNTVSWYQQALGQGPQFIFQYYREEENGRGNFPPRFSGLQFPNYSSELNVNALELDDSALYLCASSLQGNEKLFFGSGTQLSVL.

The CDR3 loop reads CASRDWKELFF. The CDR3 DNA follows: TGTGCCAGCAGGGACTGGAAGGAGCTGTTTTTT. This chain links TRBV6-1 with TRBJ2-2; a possible D gene is TRBD2 (5 bases). V lost 6 bases, J lost 10 bases, and 9 bases lay in between. Per germline, CDR1 MNHNS and CDR2 SASEGT. This CDR3 is 11 amino acids long.

V gene TRBV6-5 combines with J gene TRBJ2-3; 10 bases are a match to TRBD2. Per the germline V gene, CDR1 is MNHEY and CDR2 is SVGAGI. J lost 4 bases, V lost 6 bases, and 1 base had no gene match. The CDR3 is made up of 13 amino acids. The CDR3: CASRTSGADTQYF. CDR3 in DNA: TGTGCCAGCAGAACTAGCGGGGCAGATACGCAGTATTTT.

The V and J genes are TRBV4-1 and TRBJ1-5, with a tentative D call TRBD1 (5 bases). The V end was cut by 1 base, the J end by 6 bases, with 10 bases between. CDR1 and CDR2 from the germline V gene are MGHRA and YSYEKL. The CDR3 extends over 14 amino acids. The CDR3: CASSQVRGSQPQHF. CDR3 coding DNA: TGCGCCAGCAGCCAAGTGCGGGGGAGTCAGCCCCAGCATTTT.

J is TRBJ1-4 and V is TRBV28, with a weak D call TRBD1 (5 bases). Trimming shortened V by 8 bases and J by 3 bases, and 19 bases separated the two germline ends. Germline V gives CDR1 MDHEN, CDR2 SYDVKM. This CDR3 is built from 16 residues. For the CDR3, the DNA is TGTGCCAGCTGGGGACTCAAGACGGGAGCTAATGAAAAACTGTTTTTT. Translated, it gives CASWGLKTGANEKLFF.

The table lists this clone with a few counts. The chain combines TRBV10-1 with TRBJ2-3, with 7 bases that match TRBD2. CDR1 and CDR2 from the germline V gene are WNHNN and SYGVQD (reference sequence). CDR3 size: 16 residues. V was clipped by 3 bases and J by 2 bases; unmatched bases: 8. CDR3 bases: TGCGCCAGCAGTGATTATCGACTAGCCTCCACAGATACGCAGTATTTT. Translation gives CASSDYRLASTDTQYF.

The CDR3 coding sequence is TGCGCCAGCAGCTCAGGGACTAGCGTTAATGAGCAGTTCTTC. Residues: CASSSGTSVNEQFF. The chain joins TRBV5-1 to TRBJ2-1; 10 bases fit TRBD2. Per the germline V gene, CDR1 is SGHRS and CDR2 is YFSETQ. The CDR3 runs 14 residues. Trimming took 3 bases from V and 7 from J; bases not matched to a gene: 4.

This clone occurred a few times. V and J are TRBV5-6 and TRBJ1-1; unclear D gene. Trimming left V 1 base short and J 2 bases short, with 15 bases between. Germline values: CDR1 SGHDT, CDR2 YYEEEE. The CDR3 extends over 16 amino acids. CDR3 sequence (DNA): TGTGCCAGCAGCTTGCAACTGCCGGGATTTAACACTGAAGCTTTCTTT. Encoded protein: CASSLQLPGFNTEAFF.

The table lists this clone with a count of one. The chain joins TRBV7-7 to TRBJ2-7, with D hard to call. Germline V gene lookup returns CDR1 SSHAT and CDR2 FNYEAQ (reference sequence). CDR3 length: 11 residues. Trimming pared 5 bases from V and 6 bases from J, leaving 8 bases between. This CDR3 reads CASSHVCEQYF. The CDR3 coding sequence is TGTGCCAGCAGCCATGTTTGCGAGCAGTACTTC.

The rearrangement links TRBV19 to TRBJ2-3; D uncertain. V dropped 1 base and J dropped 1 base, with 12 bases sitting between them. The CDR3 length is 16 residues. Germline lookup yields CDR1 LNHDA and CDR2 SQIVND (reference sequence). The CDR3 coding sequence is TGTGCCAGTAGTATAGGTCGGACGGTCGGCACAGATACGCAGTATTTT. Translating gives CASSIGRTVGTDTQYF.

This chain connects TRBV7-9 to TRBJ1-2; TRBD1 is a possible D gene (5 bases). Germline V gene sequence: CDR1 SEHNR, CDR2 FQNEAQ (reference sequence). The CDR3 spans 15 residues. V was trimmed by 2 bases and J by 3 bases, leaving 13 bases between them. For the CDR3, the DNA is TGTGCCAGCAGCTTACGGCCCGTGGGGGACTATGGCTACACCTTC. This sequence encodes CASSLRPVGDYGYTF.

The chain recombines TRBV10-3 with TRBJ2-3; TRBD2 might be the D (6 bases). Germline assignment: CDR1 ENHRY and CDR2 SYGVKD. This CDR3 region has 13 residues. V lost 11 bases to trimming and J lost 0 bases, with 12 bases between them. Written as DNA, the CDR3 is TGTGCCTGCTCGGGGACTAGCACAGATACGCAGTATTTT. Translation gives CACSGTSTDTQYF.

The gene calls are TRBV29-1 and TRBJ2-3, with TRBD2 matching 8 bases. The junction had 6 bases not matched to a gene; V was cut back by 7 bases and J by 3 bases. The CDR3 is 13 amino acids. The germline V gene has CDR1 SQVTM and CDR2 ANQGSEA. The CDR3 nucleotides read TGCAGCGCCAGAGCGGGAGTAACAGATACGCAGTATTTT. Translated, it gives CSARAGVTDTQYF.

In this sample, this clone turned up once. The chain has TRBV6-1 and TRBJ2-7; D gene ambiguous. The CDR3 spans 12 residues. Germline V gives CDR1 MNHNS, CDR2 SASEGT. V gave up 3 bases and J gave up 3 bases, with 6 bases separating them. CDR3 nucleotide sequence: TGTGCCAGCAGTGAGGGTCACTACGAGCAGTACTTC. Translating gives CASSEGHYEQYF.